Listed below are T cell receptor beta chains from one sample, sequenced in a study of cytomegalovirus exposure and HLA in healthy donors. Profiling relied on immunoSEQ multiplex PCR, and the TCRdb table lists in-frame clones only, not all of them. The table has roughly 100,000 clones, nearly 65% seen once. Sequenced sample: PBMCs. The receptors derive from a human donor in good health. Each CDR3 is given without its conserved first and last residue.

TRBV6-5	TRBJ1-3	ASSPDRGGRNTIY
TRBV12-5	TRBJ2-7	ASGLAGQSEQY
TRBV2	TRBJ1-5	ASSGDSPNQPQH
TRBV29-1	TRBJ2-7	SAGRGYEQY
TRBV6-5	TRBJ1-2	ATTGSNYGYT
TRBV5-1	TRBJ2-1	ASNLAGGPDNGQF
TRBV27	TRBJ1-1	ASSLYGDANTEAF
TRBV9	TRBJ1-2	ASSVDSYGYT
TRBV10-3	TRBJ2-1	AITSGTSRYNEQF
TRBV10-3	TRBJ1-2	AISPAEDYGYT
TRBV6-1	TRBJ1-1	ASKRTAEAF
TRBV7-2	TRBJ2-3	ASSLVPTSTDTQY
TRBV6-1	TRBJ1-5	ASGLSYSNQPQH
TRBV29-1	TRBJ2-3	SVAGTSGTDTQY
TRBV6-6	TRBJ1-1	ASSYSRGTEAF
TRBV6-5	TRBJ2-6	ASSVDRAGANVLT
TRBV9	TRBJ2-5	ASSKTSFETQY
TRBV6-5	TRBJ2-7	ASSLGRGHEQY
TRBV5-5	TRBJ2-7	ASSLGQNSYYEQY
TRBV4-2	TRBJ1-1	ASSQGRVMNTEAF
TRBV6-5	TRBJ2-7	ASKRAAGFGEQY
TRBV19	TRBJ2-3	ASSLSRGADTQY
TRBV19	TRBJ2-1	ASSMTRGRLSSYNEQF
TRBV6-5	TRBJ2-2	ASAAWEESGELF
TRBV4-2	TRBJ2-3	ASSQDAGGSGDTQY
TRBV6-5	TRBJ1-6	ASSETGVTLH
TRBV19	TRBJ2-2	ASQRTGGTTGELF
TRBV4-2	TRBJ1-2	ASSQDRLGGKMTGYT
TRBV6-5	TRBJ1-1	ASSLSGANTEAF
TRBV10-3	TRBJ1-5	AISESIVQGNQPQH
TRBV4-1	TRBJ2-3	ASSQPPLGTAGGLTSTDTQY
TRBV29-1	TRBJ1-3	SVSGGSSGNTIY
TRBV7-6	TRBJ2-5	ASSPAGGFETQY
TRBV7-8	TRBJ2-1	ASSSLLAGGDNEQF
TRBV5-1	TRBJ2-3	ASSLGGTGGKADTQY
TRBV5-6	TRBJ2-5	ASSLYRDQETQY
TRBV10-2	.	ASSDYIAGFTYEQY
TRBV9	TRBJ1-1	ASSAYGGVQMNTEAF
TRBV4-1	TRBJ2-7	ASSPRGADSYEQY
TRBV27	TRBJ2-2	ASAAGVVNTGELF
TRBV6-6	TRBJ2-7	ASSYLLMTGAEQY
TRBV27	TRBJ2-2	ASTLYRNTGELF
TRBV30	TRBJ1-3	AWSVGSRAGNTIY
TRBV19	TRBJ2-1	ASSTRQVLVGGNEQF
TRBV2	TRBJ1-4	ASSEAPPDRGNEKLF
TRBV18	TRBJ2-2	ASSPTLGSGSNTGELF
TRBV19	TRBJ1-2	ASNPTGSGYGYT
TRBV18	TRBJ1-2	ASSPQSLGYT
TRBV19	TRBJ2-7	ASSIGTSGRLEQY
TRBV9	.	ASSPQNGLPYEQY